This TCR beta chain was recovered during a study of monozygotic twins with inflammatory bowel disease. General study points: Among IBD patients, TCRbeta diversity (inverse Simpson) was lower than in healthy co-twins.

Eight separate reactions per sample served to make cDNA. UMIs that included a 6-nucleotide sample barcode were added by template switching, which took place during cDNA synthesis. TCRdb reprocessed the 5' RACE reads and stores each CDR3 protein as one record, lacking DNA. The sample has 310,000 or so distinct CDR3 sequences, and its top ten clones hold around 2%. About this clonotype: The antigen is undetermined.

The CDR3 consists of 17 residues. Germline V gene sequence: CDR1 SGHVS, CDR2 FQNEAQ. Source material: blood. The J gene is TRBJ1-5, the V gene TRBV7-8; TCRdb picks TRBD1, but there is no DNA to check that call. This receptor was obtained from a human donor with ulcerative colitis or Crohn's disease, or a healthy co-twin of an affected twin (not recorded which). The CDR3 protein is CASSQKRDRGDNQPQHF.